This entry features one T cell receptor beta chain sequence. The antigen is undetermined. The data were obtained in a study of graft-versus-host responses after intestinal transplantation. Study as a whole: For around 3 years after anti-thymocyte globulin induction, all recipients took tacrolimus and steroids. Overall study results and limits: Patients who carried graft-donor T cell macrochimerism also had high graft-versus-host to host-versus-graft clonal ratios in their allografts. Detection of GvH clones occurred in recipient marrow, and some had their first appearance in ileum or blood. Early post-transplant HvG declines tracked with peak circulating GvH clone levels.

Data came from immunoSEQ multiplex PCR; TCRdb stores just in-frame clones and leaves some out. Among roughly 99,000 clones listed, approximately 86% were seen once. The CDR3 has 15 residues. Germline V gives CDR1 SGHNT, CDR2 YYREEE (reference sequence). V lost 10 bases to trimming and J lost 5 bases; unmatched junction nucleotides: 17. The specimen was unstimulated CD4+ T cells sorted from spleen or lymph node cells, collected before transplant. V gene TRBV5-4 combines with J gene TRBJ1-1; 7 bases are shared with TRBD1. This clonotype originated in a human donor who was the organ donor for an intestinal transplant. CDR3 sequence reads: CAFKDGYRGGTEAFF. The CDR3 DNA follows: TGTGCCTTTAAGGATGGTTACAGGGGAGGGACTGAAGCTTTCTTT.